This T cell receptor (beta chain) was found in a study of blood T cell repertoires in COVID-19. In the original analysis: Estimated nucleated cell counts came from reference gene primer amplification. Using immunoSEQ multiplex PCR, the repertoire was profiled, and TCRdb retains in-frame clones only, with some absent. The DNA was the basis for D and trimming; V, J and clone size are from that table. Found here are roughly 220,000 clones, around 84% of them singletons; the top ten hold 4% to 6%. The material sequenced was peripheral blood. The sequence came from a woman aged 60 to 75 who had recovered from COVID-19.

The CDR3 loop reads CASSPPRVGTPRNIQYF. The DNA for the CDR3 is TGTGCCAGCTCACCACCCCGCGTGGGGACACCCAGGAACATTCAGTACTTC. The chain carries TRBV18 and TRBJ2-4, with D possibly TRBD1 on 6 matching bases. Germline V CDR1 and CDR2: KGHSH, LQKENI. V lost 0 bases and J 7 bases, leaving 19 bases between the germline ends. The CDR3 is made up of 17 amino acids.